This T cell receptor beta chain was profiled in a study of shared clonotypes between healthy human individuals. Assay execution proceeded at the deep level. Profiled with immunoSEQ multiplex PCR; TCRdb holds only in-frame clones, not every one. The table shows about 1.1 million clones, with approximately 77% occurring only once. This CDR3 is built from 13 residues. Germline assignment: CDR1 MDHEN and CDR2 SYDVKM. Trimming took off 5 bases at V and 3 bases at J, with 7 bases between the two ends. V and J are TRBV28 and TRBJ1-4; D is unresolved. The sample consisted of memory CD4+ T cells from PBMCs. Subset: CD45RA-negative fraction. This receptor was identified in a man aged 18 to 35 in good health. Some clones in this sample may be carry-over from other donors' samples. The CDR3 sequence: CASSVGSNEKLFF. In DNA form, the CDR3 reads TGTGCCAGCAGTGTGGGGTCTAATGAAAAACTGTTTTTT.